This T cell receptor (beta chain) was recorded in a study of shared clonotypes between healthy human individuals. Study-level findings and limits: An expected dependence of interdonor clonotype sharing on sequencing depth was noted.

On this clone itself: Its antigen is not known.

The method was immunoSEQ multiplex PCR; TCRdb's version includes in-frame clones alone and lacks a portion of them. Here the sample spans fewer than 3 million clones, approximately 90% being singletons. V was clipped by 3 bases and J by 5 bases; unmatched bases: 9. CDR3 length: 15 amino acids. CDR1 and CDR2 (germline): SGHTA, FQGTGA. The sample taken for sequencing was naive CD4+ T cells from PBMCs. Subset: CD45RA+ positively selected. The source of this sequence is a man younger than 35 in good health. Some clones in this sample may be carry-over from other donors' samples. The genes are TRBV7-3 and TRBJ2-5; TRBD1 matches at 7 bases. The CDR3 bases are TGTGCCAGCAGCTTCGACAGGGTTTCAGGGGAGACCCAGTACTTC. This codes for CASSFDRVSGETQYF. The whole variable domain, filled in from reference TRBV7-3 and TRBJ2-5, reads GAGVSQTPSNKVTEKGKYVELRCDPISGHTALYWYRQSLGQGPEFLIYFQGTGAADDSGLPNDRFFAVRPEGSVSTLKIQRTERGDSAVYLCASSFDRVSGETQYFGPGTRLLVL.